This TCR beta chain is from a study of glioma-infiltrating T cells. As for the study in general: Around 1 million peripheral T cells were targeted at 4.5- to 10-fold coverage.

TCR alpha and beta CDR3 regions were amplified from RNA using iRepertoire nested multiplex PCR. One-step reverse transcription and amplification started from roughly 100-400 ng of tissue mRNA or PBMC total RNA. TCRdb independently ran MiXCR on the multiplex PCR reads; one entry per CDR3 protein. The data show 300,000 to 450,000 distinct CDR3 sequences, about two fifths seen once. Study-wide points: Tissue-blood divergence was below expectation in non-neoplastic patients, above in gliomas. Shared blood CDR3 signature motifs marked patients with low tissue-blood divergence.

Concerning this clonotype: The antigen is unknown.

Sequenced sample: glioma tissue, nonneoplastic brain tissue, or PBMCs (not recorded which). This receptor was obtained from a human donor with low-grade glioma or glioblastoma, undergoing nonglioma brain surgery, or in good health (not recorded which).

CDR3 in DNA: TGTGCCAGCAGCTTAGGTCCTCGGGGACCTAGCAATCAGCCCCAGCATTTT. Translating it yields CASSLGPRGPSNQPQHF. V and J are TRBV7-6 and TRBJ1-5; D possibly corresponds to TRBD1 (5 bases). Trimming stripped 1 base from V and 0 bases from J, with 13 bases between. This CDR3 contains 17 residues. Germline CDR1 reads SGHVS; CDR2 reads FNYEAQ.